The entry below describes one T cell receptor beta chain. Its matching antigen is unknown. Being one base from a much bigger clone, this may be a read error. A single record per CDR3 protein comes from TCRdb applying MiXCR to the 5' RACE reads. The repertoire holds 200,000 to 300,000 distinct CDR3 sequences, with roughly 8.2% as singletons. This record belongs to a study of CD8 T cells in ankylosing spondylitis. Study outcomes and limitations: Significant enrichment of disease-linked clones was reported in matched ankylosing spondylitis synovial fluid. Within ankylosing spondylitis blood, a TCR beta motif made up of eight highly homologous variants appeared to be characteristic. Past research had described some motif variants in reactive arthritis synovial fluid and blood. Clones linked with disease were CD8+ and fairly uncommon in the peripheral blood.

Germline V lookup: CDR1 SGHRS, CDR2 YFSETQ. CDR3 length: 13 amino acids. V and J are TRBV5-1 and TRBJ2-3, with 7 bases that match TRBD1. Material for sequencing was blood, either unsorted or a sorted T cell fraction (not recorded which). The clonotype was recovered from a female donor with ankylosing spondylitis or in good health (not recorded which). The DNA for the CDR3 is TGCGTCAGCAGCGCAACAGGGGTCATGGGGCAGTATTTT. It yields the protein CVSSATGVMGQYF.